These 18 T cell receptor beta chains were all obtained from the same sample, sequenced in a study of T-cell memory formation after mild COVID-19. MiXCR, applied by TCRdb to the 5' RACE reads, yields one record per CDR3 protein. Of around 220,000 distinct CDR3 sequences listed, around 15% are singletons. Sequencing input: PBMCs or a T cell subset sorted from them (not recorded which). All receptors derive from a man between 18 and 35 years old who had mild COVID-19 (a few samples of this study predate the infection). Cell type and time point are not known.

CDR3 protein: CSVEKGSGYEQYF. The CDR3 DNA follows: TGCAGCGTTGAAAAGGGTTCTGGCTACGAGCAGTACTTC. The chain carries TRBV29-1 and TRBJ2-7; D gene uncertain. Germline CDR1 SQVTM, CDR2 ANQGSEA. CDR3 length: 13 amino acids. V gave up 2 bases and J gave up 3 bases, with 11 bases separating them.

In this sample, this clonotype turned up many times. V usage is TRBV12-3 or TRBV12-4 and J usage is TRBJ2-3; D perhaps matches TRBD1 (6 bases). The germline V and J ends were trimmed by 5 bases and 0 bases, with 9 bases remaining between them. CDR3 length: 14 amino acids. DNA of the CDR3: TGTGCCAGCAGTGCTGGGACAAGCACAGATACGCAGTATTTT. Protein: CASSAGTSTDTQYF.

The chain uses TRBV27 and TRBJ2-3; D may be TRBD2 (5 bases). V lost 3 bases and J lost 2, with 15 bases in between. The CDR3 loop spans 16 amino acids. Germline V gene lookup returns CDR1 MNHEY and CDR2 SMNVEV (reference sequence). The CDR3 sequence is CASSFGWRAYTDTQYF. CDR3 sequence (DNA): TGTGCCAGCAGTTTTGGTTGGCGGGCCTACACAGATACGCAGTATTTT.

The chain couples TRBV5-6 to TRBJ2-3; D tentatively reads TRBD1 or TRBD2 (7 bases each). This CDR3 has 15 amino acids. Trimming removed 3 bases from V and 6 bases from J, with 17 bases in between. Germline V lookup: CDR1 SGHDT, CDR2 YYEEEE. CDR3 sequence: CASSSRDRLADTQYF. CDR3 nucleotide sequence: TGTGCCAGCAGCTCCCGGGACAGACTAGCTGATACGCAGTATTTT.

V is TRBV15 and J is TRBJ2-5; TRBD1 is a possible D gene (5 bases). The length of the CDR3 is 14 residues. Germline V lookup: CDR1 LNHNV, CDR2 YYDKDF (reference sequence). V dropped 1 base and J dropped 4 bases, with 10 bases sitting between them. The CDR3 nucleotides read TGTGCCACCAGCAGAGGACCCCAGGGAGAGACCCAGTACTTC. Translation: CATSRGPQGETQYF. Full variable domain (rest looked up from reference TRBV15 and TRBJ2-5): DAMVIQNPRYQVTQFGKPVTLSCSQTLNHNVMYWYQQKSSQAPKLLFHYYDKDFNNEADTPDNFQSRRPNTSFCFLDIRSPGLGDTAMYLCATSRGPQGETQYFGPGTRLLVL.

J is TRBJ2-1 and V is TRBV27, with 8 bases identical to TRBD2. The length of the CDR3 is 15 residues. Germline assignment: CDR1 MNHEY and CDR2 SMNVEV (reference sequence). The V and J ends lost 0 bases and 9 bases, in that order; junction bases with no gene match: 7. CDR3: CASSLSGTRIFEQFF. The DNA for the CDR3 is TGTGCCAGCAGTTTATCTGGGACTAGGATTTTTGAGCAGTTCTTC.

This clonotype has just one count. The rearrangement uses TRBV7-2 and TRBJ2-3; a possible D gene is TRBD1 (6 bases). The CDR3 is 15 amino acids. Germline loops: CDR1 SGHTA, CDR2 FQGNSA. V gave up 0 bases and J gave up 5 bases, with 12 bases separating them. CDR3 sequence (DNA): TGTGCCAGCAGCTTAGCGGTCACAGGGCGAGATACGCAGTATTTT. It encodes CASSLAVTGRDTQYF.

V gene TRBV11-2 combines with J gene TRBJ2-3; 9 positions agree with TRBD1. Germline values: CDR1 SGHAT, CDR2 FQNNGV. With 5 bases clipped from V and 6 bases from J, the junction kept 9 bases outside the gene matches. The CDR3 is made up of 15 amino acids. As DNA, the CDR3 is TGTGCCAGCAGCCCAATTGGGACAGGGTTGGATACGCAGTATTTT. It encodes CASSPIGTGLDTQYF.

The CDR3 nucleotides are TGTGCCAGCAGCCCTCAAGGGGGGGCGCAGGGCACTGAAGCTTTCTTT. Protein sequence: CASSPQGGAQGTEAFF. The J gene is TRBJ1-1, the V gene TRBV7-2; D might be TRBD1 (6 bases). Germline values: CDR1 SGHTA, CDR2 FQGNSA. This CDR3 region has 16 residues. V gave up 5 bases and J gave up 4 bases, with 20 bases separating them.

This clonotype showed up just a few times. The chain is built from TRBV7-8 and TRBJ2-7; unclear D gene. V shed 5 bases and J shed 2 bases, with 10 bases lying between them. CDR3 length equals 13 residues. Germline CDR1 reads SGHVS; CDR2 reads FQNEAQ. CDR3 nucleotide sequence: TGTGCCAGCAGCGGAGCAGGACCCTACGAGCAGTACTTC. Translation gives CASSGAGPYEQYF.

The CDR3 DNA follows: TGTGCCAGCAGTCGCACAGGGGATGATTCACCCCTCCACTTT. Translated, it gives CASSRTGDDSPLHF. The rearrangement links TRBV27 to TRBJ1-6; 7 bases agree with TRBD1. Unmatched junction bases numbered 6, after V lost 5 bases and J lost 8 bases. Germline CDR1 MNHEY, CDR2 SMNVEV (reference sequence). The CDR3 is 14 residues long.

J is TRBJ2-5 and V is TRBV6-2 or TRBV6-3; D gene ambiguous. Trimming cost V 7 bases and J 2 bases, with 8 bases left between them. Germline values: CDR1 MNHEY, CDR2 SVGEGT. The CDR3 runs to 12 residues. The DNA of the CDR3 is TGTGCCAGCAAGGCCGTGCAAGAGACCCAGTACTTC. This translates into CASKAVQETQYF.

The chain combines TRBV28 with TRBJ2-5; no clear D. The CDR3 has 14 amino acids. V was pared by 1 base and J by 1 base, with 7 bases between. Germline assignment: CDR1 MDHEN and CDR2 SYDVKM. The CDR3 reads CASSLLRSQETQYF. The CDR3 bases are TGTGCCAGCAGTTTATTGCGTAGCCAAGAGACCCAGTACTTC. The full variable domain, its missing parts supplied by reference TRBV28 and TRBJ2-5, is DVKVTQSSRYLVKRTGEKVFLECVQDMDHENMFWYRQDPGLGLRLIYFSYDVKMKEKGDIPEGYSVSREKKERFSLILESASTNQTSMYLCASSLLRSQETQYFGPGTRLLVL.

V is TRBV6-5 and J is TRBJ2-7; 8 bases are shared with TRBD1. V was clipped by 0 bases and J by 2 bases; unmatched bases: 3. The V gene's germline CDR1 is MNHEY and CDR2 SVGAGI. This CDR3 region has 15 residues. DNA of the CDR3: TGTGCCAGCAGTTACTCCAGGGGGCGGACCTACGAGCAGTACTTC. Amino acids: CASSYSRGRTYEQYF.

The chain employs TRBV11-2 and TRBJ2-5; D possibly matches TRBD1 or TRBD2 (5 bases each). The CDR3 spans 17 residues. The germline V gene has CDR1 SGHAT and CDR2 FQNNGV. Trimming removed 10 bases at V and 5 bases at J, with 29 bases between. CDR3 sequence (DNA): TGTGCCACCTCCATCTGGGGCTCGGGGACCCTCCAGGAGACCCAGTACTTC. Its protein is CATSIWGSGTLQETQYF.

The chain carries TRBV7-2 and TRBJ2-2, with D possibly TRBD2 on 5 matching bases. The germline CDR1 and CDR2 sequences are SGHTA and FQGNSA. Trimming removed 10 bases at V and 0 bases at J, with 15 bases between. The CDR3 runs 15 residues. Here the CDR3 DNA reads TGTGCCACCAAACCCCGGGGTGCGAACACCGGGGAGCTGTTTTTT. Translation gives CATKPRGANTGELFF.

The CDR3 coding sequence is TGTGCCATTATACCTATCCGCCAAGAGACCCAGTACTTC. Protein sequence: CAIIPIRQETQYF. This chain joins TRBV19 and TRBJ2-5; unclear D gene. Germline-derived CDR1 and CDR2 are LNHDA and SQIVND (reference sequence). The CDR3 spans 13 residues. The V gene lost 10 bases and the J gene lost 1 base, with 13 bases spanning the gap.

This clonotype was seen only a few times. The V call is TRBV7-8, the J call TRBJ1-4; perhaps TRBD1 as D (6 bases). The CDR3 contains 16 residues. CDR1 is SGHVS and CDR2 is FQNEAQ in the germline V gene. The V gene lost 1 base and the J gene lost 8 bases, with 17 bases spanning the gap. The CDR3: CASSLGDRPGGEKLFF. The CDR3 bases are TGTGCCAGCAGCTTAGGGGACCGCCCTGGGGGCGAAAAACTGTTTTTT.